This paragraph covers one T cell receptor (beta chain) sequence. Its antigen is still unknown. The sample comes from a study of cytomegalovirus exposure and HLA in healthy donors. Findings of the study overall: After further analysis at a later stage, 16,951 TCR beta sequences were associated with HLA alleles at 0.05 false discovery rate. Several of the most significant clusters were apparently associated with common viral pathogens in a later analysis.

Primers included in the PCR were 60 Vbeta and 13 Jbeta primers. Methods used by the authors: Around 83 million unique TCR beta chains, roughly 12 million shared, were counted in a later analysis. TCRdb's copy holds only in-frame clones and misses some; the assay was immunoSEQ multiplex PCR. The DNA gave D and trimming, while V, J and clone size come from that table. The sample includes 150,000 to 160,000 clones, 80% of them seen just once. The sequence came from a woman in her 40s in good health and CMV-seropositive. The sample consisted of PBMCs.

CDR3 bases: TGCGCCAGCAGCCTCCAACGGGTTATAGATACGCAGTATTTT. This translates into CASSLQRVIDTQYF. This rearrangement joins TRBV5-1 to TRBJ2-3; unclear D gene. Germline CDR1 and CDR2: SGHRS and YFSETQ. CDR3 length equals 14 residues. The V end was cut by 4 bases, the J end by 5 bases, with 14 bases between.